One and the same sample provided the 27 T cell receptor beta chains below, sequenced in a study of blood T cell repertoires in COVID-19. The assay was immunoSEQ multiplex PCR, and TCRdb's table has in-frame clones only and misses some. Counted here are some 320,000 clones, approximately 89% occurring once; the ten biggest clones make up roughly 5%. Sequencing used PBMCs or T cells enriched from blood (not recorded which). These receptor sequences come from a woman between 25 and 40 years old who had recovered from COVID-19.

The CDR3 spells CASSSAWGQGGRQYF. CDR3 DNA: TGTGCCAGCAGCTCCGCTTGGGGACAGGGGGGAAGGCAGTACTTC. The chain uses TRBV11-2 and TRBJ2-7; 11 bases map to TRBD1. The CDR3 consists of 15 residues. Germline CDR1 reads SGHAT; CDR2 reads FQNNGV. Germline trimming cut 4 bases from V and 9 bases from J; bases unmatched to any gene: 11. Full variable domain (remainder filled in from reference TRBV11-2 and TRBJ2-7): EAGVAQSPRYKIIEKRQSVAFWCNPISGHATLYWYQQILGQGPKLLIQFQNNGVVDDSQLPKDRFSAERLKGVDSTLKIQPAKLEDSAVYLCASSSAWGQGGRQYFGPGTRLTVT.

The chain joins TRBV20-1 to TRBJ1-1; TRBD1 might be the D (5 bases). CDR1 DFQATT and CDR2 SNEGSKA come from the germline V gene (reference sequence). The CDR3 has 13 residues. V shed 3 bases and J shed 1 base, with 9 bases lying between them. The CDR3 DNA follows: TGCAGTGCTAGTTCCAGGGAGAACACTGAAGCTTTCTTT. This sequence encodes CSASSRENTEAFF.

The chain recombines TRBV7-8 with TRBJ2-7; possible D gene TRBD1, 6 bases. The CDR3 has 14 amino acids. V dropped 5 bases and J dropped 4 bases, with 15 bases sitting between them. Looked up from germline, CDR1 is SGHVS and CDR2 is FQNEAQ. The CDR3 sequence: CASSPALRGYEQYF. Here the CDR3 DNA reads TGTGCCAGCAGCCCAGCTCTGAGGGGGTACGAGCAGTACTTC.

The chain couples TRBV3-1 (or the pseudogene TRBV3-2) to TRBJ2-1; the match to TRBD2 covers 7 bases. CDR1 and CDR2 from the germline V gene are LGHDT and YNNKEL (reference sequence). The V gene end was trimmed by 2 bases and the J gene end by 4 bases; junction bases not matched to a gene: 5. The CDR3 totals 15 residues. The CDR3 protein is CASSQPMGGYNEQFF. In nucleotides, the CDR3 is TGTGCCAGCAGCCAACCCATGGGGGGGTACAATGAGCAGTTCTTC.

V usage is TRBV14 and J usage is TRBJ1-2; the D gene is possibly TRBD1 (6 bases). Trimming took 5 bases from V and 6 from J, leaving 13 bases between them. Germline V CDR1 and CDR2: SGHDN, FVKESK. This CDR3 is 13 amino acids long. CDR3 DNA: TGTGCCAGCAGCTCGACAGGTACTCATGGCTACACCTTC. Translating gives CASSSTGTHGYTF.

This clone was detected only once. The chain joins TRBV7-9 to TRBJ1-5, with a tentative D call TRBD1 (6 bases). CDR3 length: 12 amino acids. V was shortened by 5 bases and J by 5 bases, with 7 bases between the two germline ends. Germline V gene sequence: CDR1 SEHNR, CDR2 FQNEAQ (reference sequence). The CDR3 DNA follows: TGTGCCAGCAGCCGGACAGATCAGCCCCAGCATTTT. It codes for CASSRTDQPQHF.

The rearrangement joins TRBV14 to TRBJ1-6, with D hard to call. Trimming took off 2 bases at V and 8 bases at J, with 13 bases between the two ends. The germline gives CDR1 SGHDN, CDR2 FVKESK. This CDR3 comprises 15 residues. The CDR3 DNA reads as TGTGCCAGCAGCCAATCACCTGTCGAGGATTCACCCCTCCACTTT. Encoded protein: CASSQSPVEDSPLHF.

The genes are TRBV7-9 and TRBJ2-7, with a possible D match to TRBD2 (5 bases). CDR3 length: 14 amino acids. V lost 5 bases, J lost 5 bases, and 16 bases lay in between. Germline CDR1 and CDR2: SEHNR and FQNEAQ (reference sequence). The CDR3 region has the DNA TGTGCCAGCAGCCAGTGGGAGTCAAGGGACGAGCAGTACTTC. Protein product: CASSQWESRDEQYF.

The chain combines TRBV15 with TRBJ2-3, with D possibly being TRBD1 (6 bases). The CDR3 is made up of 14 amino acids. Germline V gives CDR1 LNHNV, CDR2 YYDKDF (reference sequence). Deletions cut 6 bases from V and 2 bases from J, with 12 bases between. The CDR3 bases are TGTGCCACCAGAGAACAGGGTACCACAGATACGCAGTATTTT. Protein product: CATREQGTTDTQYF.

The rearrangement links TRBV5-1 to TRBJ2-2; TRBD1 is a possible D gene (6 bases). Germline values: CDR1 SGHRS, CDR2 YFSETQ. Trimming shortened V by 6 bases and J by 4 bases, and 13 bases separated the two germline ends. This CDR3 region has 14 residues. The CDR3 DNA sequence: TGCGCCAGCAAAAGGACAGAGGGCACCGGGGAGCTGTTTTTT. This sequence encodes CASKRTEGTGELFF.

V gene TRBV7-9 combines with J gene TRBJ2-1; 7 bases map to TRBD1. The germline V gene encodes CDR1 SEHNR and CDR2 FQNEAQ (reference sequence). The CDR3 totals 16 residues. V was pared by 5 bases and J by 6 bases, with 13 bases of the junction left unmatched. This CDR3 reads CASSILWTGVSNEQFF. The CDR3 DNA is TGTGCCAGCAGCATATTATGGACAGGTGTTTCCAATGAGCAGTTCTTC.

The chain joins TRBV28 to TRBJ2-4; maybe TRBD2 (5 bases). The CDR3 contains 18 residues. Between the trimmed V and J ends, which lost 2 bases and 5 bases, there was a span of 22 bases. Germline CDR1 MDHEN, CDR2 SYDVKM. Written as DNA, the CDR3 is TGTGCCAGCAGTTTAGAGGGAGTTGCGGAACGGGTAGAAAACATTCAGTACTTC. Protein: CASSLEGVAERVENIQYF. Filled out from reference TRBV28 and TRBJ2-4, the complete variable domain reads DVKVTQSSRYLVKRTGEKVFLECVQDMDHENMFWYRQDPGLGLRLIYFSYDVKMKEKGDIPEGYSVSREKKERFSLILESASTNQTSMYLCASSLEGVAERVENIQYFGAGTRLSVL.

This chain connects TRBV2 to TRBJ1-5; TRBD1 aligns across 10 bases. The length of the CDR3 is 17 residues. Per germline, CDR1 SNHLY and CDR2 FYNNEI. The ends lost 6 bases at V and 4 bases at J; junction bases unmatched: 12. CDR3 nucleotides: TGTGCCAGCAGCTACTCCCCGGGACAGGGGAGTAATCAGCCCCAGCATTTT. Translating it yields CASSYSPGQGSNQPQHF.

The CDR3 reads CASSVSRGFTDTQYF. The CDR3 nucleotides are TGTGCCAGCAGCGTATCCAGGGGTTTCACAGATACGCAGTATTTT. The V call is TRBV9, the J call TRBJ2-3; D may be TRBD1 (6 bases). Trimming stripped 1 base from V and 2 bases from J, with 11 bases between. Germline V lookup: CDR1 SGDLS, CDR2 YYNGEE. The CDR3 covers 15 residues.

The chain employs TRBV9 and TRBJ2-1, with 9 bases lining up with TRBD2. Germline V gives CDR1 SGDLS, CDR2 YYNGEE. With V trimmed by 0 bases and J by 5 bases, 3 bases remained unmatched. CDR3 size: 15 residues. Written as DNA, the CDR3 is TGTGCCAGCAGCGTAGATAGCGGGGGCCACAATGAGCAGTTCTTC. Translation: CASSVDSGGHNEQFF.

The rearrangement uses TRBV19 and TRBJ2-7; TRBD1 is a possible D gene (7 bases). The CDR3 extends over 14 amino acids. The V end lost 7 bases, the J end lost 1 base, and 14 bases lay between the germline ends. CDR1 LNHDA and CDR2 SQIVND come from the germline V gene (reference sequence). CDR3 sequence (DNA): TGTGCCAGTACCCAGGGGGGTCGGTCCTACGAGCAGTACTTC. It codes for CASTQGGRSYEQYF.

The chain has TRBV6-5 and TRBJ1-2, with D perhaps TRBD1 (6 bases). Germline V gene lookup returns CDR1 MNHEY and CDR2 SVGAGI. V was trimmed by 8 bases and J by 4 bases, leaving 17 bases between them. The CDR3 totals 14 residues. This CDR3 reads CASQDSSRSYGYTF. CDR3 in DNA: TGTGCCAGCCAGGACAGCTCCAGATCCTATGGCTACACCTTC.

This chain connects TRBV6-2 or TRBV6-3 to TRBJ2-7; D call uncertain. Germline V gene lookup returns CDR1 MNHEY and CDR2 SVGEGT. This CDR3 has 13 residues. The germline V and J ends were trimmed by 0 bases and 2 bases, with 5 bases remaining between them. The CDR3 DNA follows: TGTGCCAGCAGTTACTCCCGAGCCTACGAGCAGTACTTC. Translating it yields CASSYSRAYEQYF.

The V call is TRBV27, the J call TRBJ2-7; 11 bases map to TRBD1. The V segment lost 2 bases and the J segment 0 bases; nucleotides outside the gene matches: 3. The germline gives CDR1 MNHEY, CDR2 SMNVEV (reference sequence). This CDR3 contains 16 residues. CDR3 sequence: CASSLEGTGGSYEQYF. Written as DNA, the CDR3 is TGTGCCAGCAGTTTAGAAGGGACAGGGGGCTCCTACGAGCAGTACTTC.

The chain links TRBV6-5 to TRBJ1-5; 7 bases line up with TRBD1. This CDR3 region has 13 residues. Germline V gene lookup returns CDR1 MNHEY and CDR2 SVGAGI. Trimming cost V 6 bases and J 4 bases; bases outside gene matches: 3. CDR3 protein: CASRAQGNQPQHF. In DNA form, the CDR3 reads TGTGCCAGCAGGGCACAGGGGAATCAGCCCCAGCATTTT.

The V gene is TRBV5-4, the J gene TRBJ2-2; 8 bases agree with TRBD2. This CDR3 has 15 amino acids. CDR1 is SGHNT, CDR2 YYREEE, per germline (reference sequence). V dropped 4 bases and J dropped 8; count of bases not matched to a gene: 10. The CDR3 spells CASSRPAGARGELFF. Here the CDR3 DNA reads TGTGCCAGCAGCCGACCAGCGGGGGCGAGGGGGGAGCTGTTTTTT.

This clone was observed a single time. The V and J genes are TRBV28 and TRBJ1-6; D uncertain. The CDR3 spans 13 residues. The germline V and J ends were trimmed by 3 bases and 9 bases, with 9 bases remaining between them. The germline V gene has CDR1 MDHEN and CDR2 SYDVKM. The CDR3 bases are TGTGCCAGCAGTTTGAGGTTGTTTTCACCCCTCCACTTT. Translated: CASSLRLFSPLHF.

Only a few counts were recorded for this clone. The CDR3 spells CASSLSSGGLSYNEQFF. DNA for the CDR3: TGTGCCAGCAGCTTAAGTAGCGGGGGGTTGTCCTACAATGAGCAGTTCTTC. V usage is TRBV7-2 and J usage is TRBJ2-1; 10 nucleotides agree with TRBD2. With V trimmed by 2 bases and J by 1 base, 5 bases remained unmatched. The germline CDR1 and CDR2 sequences are SGHTA and FQGNSA. The CDR3 is made up of 17 amino acids. Full variable domain (outside the CDR3, taken from reference TRBV7-2 and TRBJ2-1): GAGVSQSPSNKVTEKGKDVELRCDPISGHTALYWYRQSLGQGLEFLIYFQGNSAPDKSGLPSDRFSAERTGGSVSTLTIQRTQQEDSAVYLCASSLSSGGLSYNEQFFGPGTRLTVL.

This rearrangement joins TRBV19 to TRBJ1-2; 10 bases map to TRBD1. This CDR3 is 14 amino acids long. Germline CDR1 and CDR2: LNHDA and SQIVND (reference sequence). V trimming: 3 bases; J trimming: 6 bases; junction bases outside the gene matches: 4. CDR3 sequence (DNA): TGTGCCAGTAGTATGAGGACAGGGGGAGATGGCTACACCTTC. Residues: CASSMRTGGDGYTF.

The chain links TRBV6-5 to TRBJ1-1; 8 bases map to TRBD1. Per the germline V gene, CDR1 is MNHEY and CDR2 is SVGAGI. This CDR3 has 11 residues. J was trimmed by 8 bases and V by 5 bases; bases with no gene match: 1. DNA for the CDR3: TGTGCCAGCAGTCGGACAGGGGAAGCTTTCTTT. It yields the protein CASSRTGEAFF.

This sequence joins TRBV28 and TRBJ1-2; TRBD1 aligns across 9 bases. This CDR3 contains 14 residues. Germline V CDR1 and CDR2: MDHEN, SYDVKM. Trimming removed 5 bases from V and 6 bases from J; junction bases left unmatched: 7. The CDR3: CASSPSTGGDGYTF. The DNA for the CDR3 is TGTGCCAGCAGTCCCTCGACAGGGGGAGATGGCTACACCTTC.

This clone was counted once. The chain carries TRBV27 and TRBJ1-6; a weak D match, TRBD1 (5 bases). V was trimmed by 3 bases and J by 11 bases, leaving 14 bases between them. The germline V gene has CDR1 MNHEY and CDR2 SMNVEV (reference sequence). The CDR3 is 14 amino acids. In nucleotides, the CDR3 is TGTGCCAGCAGTTTTGTCGGGCGGGGGGCACCCCTCCACTTT. It is translated as CASSFVGRGAPLHF.